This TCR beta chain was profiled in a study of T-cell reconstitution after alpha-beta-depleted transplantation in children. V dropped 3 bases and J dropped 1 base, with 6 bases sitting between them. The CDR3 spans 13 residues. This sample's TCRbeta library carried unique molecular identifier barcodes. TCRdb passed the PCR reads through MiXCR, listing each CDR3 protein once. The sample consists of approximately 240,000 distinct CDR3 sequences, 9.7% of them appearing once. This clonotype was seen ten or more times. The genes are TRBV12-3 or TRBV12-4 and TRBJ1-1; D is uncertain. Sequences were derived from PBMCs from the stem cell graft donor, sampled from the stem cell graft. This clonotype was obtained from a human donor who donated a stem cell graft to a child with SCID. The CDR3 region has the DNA TGTGCCAGCAGTTTGTACAGGAACACTGAAGCTTTCTTT. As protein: CASSLYRNTEAFF.